Below, one TCR beta chain is given with its context. Generated by immunoSEQ multiplex PCR, the TCRdb table keeps only in-frame clones and is missing some. Among tens of thousands of clones listed, roughly 91% were seen once. This sample was included in a study of OX40 agonist ivuxolimab in advanced cancers. Study-level background: Ivuxolimab is a fully human IgG2 antibody that activates OX40 (CD134).

The CDR3 is 14 amino acids. The germline V gene encodes CDR1 ENHRY and CDR2 SYGVKD. Trimming pared 3 bases from V and 5 bases from J, leaving 14 bases between. The chain joins TRBV10-3 to TRBJ2-7, with TRBD2 as a possible D gene (6 bases). Sequencing used CD4+ or CD8+ T cells sorted from blood, obtained in a trial of the OX40 agonist ivuxolimab. This TCR came from an adult with an advanced solid tumor such as melanoma, head and neck, liver or kidney cancer. Here the CDR3 DNA reads TGTGCCATCAGTGACCCGGCGGGGCAGGACGAGCAGTACTTC. This gives the protein CAISDPAGQDEQYF.